One sample yielded the 20 T cell receptor beta chains listed below, sequenced in a study of T cells in Graves' hyperthyroidism and ophthalmopathy. Researchers took RNA transcripts and amplified the TCR beta CDR3 regions from them. The HTBI primer set served for first-round RT-PCR of the TCR CDR3. TCRdb recomputed calls from the multiplex PCR reads with MiXCR, one row per CDR3 protein. The data contain 350,000 to 500,000 distinct CDR3 sequences, approximately 15% of them singletons. The material sequenced was blood. The receptors were sampled from a woman under 30 with Graves' hyperthyroidism.

This clonotype was detected only a few times. The chain recombines TRBV7-2 with TRBJ2-1; the D gene is possibly TRBD2 (5 bases). The CDR3 contains 15 residues. From germline, CDR1 is SGHTA and CDR2 FQGNSA. The germline V and J ends were trimmed by 1 base and 8 bases, with 15 bases remaining between them. This CDR3 is CASSLEGLAGDEQFF. The CDR3 nucleotides are TGTGCCAGCAGCTTAGAGGGCTTAGCCGGGGATGAGCAGTTCTTC.

This clonotype occurred a few times. The chain uses TRBV5-1 and TRBJ2-1, with TRBD1 as a possible D gene (6 bases). V was trimmed by 2 bases and J by 9 bases, leaving 9 bases between them. The CDR3 has 12 residues. The germline V gene has CDR1 SGHRS and CDR2 YFSETQ. The CDR3 is CASSFQGIEQFF. In DNA, the CDR3 is TGCGCCAGCAGCTTCCAGGGGATTGAGCAGTTCTTC.

A remark on this clonotype: One junction end does not reproduce the germline sequence, and a read error may be involved. This chain connects TRBV12-3 or TRBV12-4 to TRBJ2-7, with D hard to call. The CDR3 consists of 12 residues. CDR3 in DNA: TGTACCAGCAGTTTGCCCTCCTACGAGCAGTACTTC. This codes for CTSSLPSYEQYF.

This chain joins TRBV28 and TRBJ1-5; possibly TRBD1 for D (6 bases). Germline CDR1 reads MDHEN; CDR2 reads SYDVKM. The CDR3 is 15 amino acids. Trimming took off 3 bases at V and 6 bases at J, with 15 bases between the two ends. The CDR3 sequence: CASSLQGGVSQPQHF. DNA of the CDR3: TGTGCCAGCAGTTTGCAAGGGGGGGTGAGTCAGCCCCAGCATTTT.

This clonotype was picked up many times. The V call is TRBV28, the J call TRBJ1-5, with TRBD1 matching over 9 bases. The J segment lost 0 bases and the V segment lost 4 bases, leaving 1 base of the junction unmatched. This CDR3 comprises 15 residues. The germline gives CDR1 MDHEN, CDR2 SYDVKM. The CDR3 nucleotides read TGTGCCAGCAGTTGGACAGGGGATAGCAATCAGCCCCAGCATTTT. Translation gives CASSWTGDSNQPQHF.

This clonotype has a count of ten or more. The gene calls are TRBV20-1 and TRBJ2-3, with 11 positions matching TRBD2. Losses at the gene ends were 4 bases for V and 6 bases for J; bases not matched to a gene: 6. The CDR3 runs 14 residues. Germline V CDR1 and CDR2: DFQATT, SNEGSKA (reference sequence). The CDR3 is CSAKLAGVLDTQYF. Here the CDR3 DNA reads TGCAGTGCTAAACTAGCGGGAGTCTTGGATACGCAGTATTTT.

This clonotype was seen at least ten times. The rearrangement links TRBV30 to TRBJ1-1; no clear D. Germline V lookup: CDR1 GTSNPN, CDR2 SVGIG (reference sequence). V lost 1 base, J lost 10 bases, and 10 bases lay in between. This CDR3 comprises 11 residues. The CDR3 here is CAWSDVQPAFF. CDR3 DNA: TGTGCCTGGAGTGATGTCCAGCCAGCTTTCTTT.

In its sample, this clonotype was seen a few times. A much bigger clone sits one base away, suggesting this may be a read error. The rearrangement joins TRBV27 to TRBJ2-7, with a tentative D call TRBD1 (6 bases). The CDR3 is 17 residues long. The V gene's germline CDR1 is MNHEY and CDR2 SMNVEV (reference sequence). CDR3 residues: CASSSYLLTGTSHEQYF. The CDR3 nucleotides are TGTGCCAGCAGTTCCTACCTCCTGACAGGTACCTCCCACGAGCAGTACTTC.

In this sample, this clonotype turned up many times. This chain uses TRBV6-1 with TRBJ2-1, with unresolved D. Per the germline V gene, CDR1 is MNHNS and CDR2 is SASEGT. The CDR3 covers 14 residues. Trimming took 6 bases from V and 0 from J, leaving 9 bases between them. For the CDR3, the DNA is TGTGCCAGCAGAGAACTGGGCTCCTACAATGAGCAGTTCTTC. This sequence encodes CASRELGSYNEQFF.

The chain recombines TRBV4-1 with TRBJ2-1; 9 bases agree with TRBD2. V gave up 0 bases and J gave up 3 bases; unmatched junction bases: 3. Looked up from germline, CDR1 is MGHRA and CDR2 is YSYEKL. The CDR3 runs to 16 residues. The CDR3 region is CASSQDPSGNYNEQFF. DNA of the CDR3: TGCGCCAGCAGCCAAGACCCTAGCGGGAACTACAATGAGCAGTTCTTC.

The DNA of the CDR3 is TGTGCCAGTAGTGTCGACAGCGAGATCGAGCAGTACTTC. Its protein is CASSVDSEIEQYF. The chain uses TRBV19 and TRBJ2-7; TRBD1 might be the D (5 bases). Germline-derived CDR1 and CDR2 are LNHDA and SQIVND (reference sequence). The V end lost 5 bases, the J end lost 6 bases, and 14 bases lay between the germline ends. The length of the CDR3 is 13 residues.

This clonotype occurred many times. V is TRBV20-1 and J is TRBJ1-1; D uncertain. Germline V gene lookup returns CDR1 DFQATT and CDR2 SNEGSKA (reference sequence). With 6 bases removed from V and 8 bases from J, the gap between germline ends came to 4 bases. The CDR3 is 8 amino acids. The CDR3 loop reads CSAMEAFF. The CDR3 DNA follows: TGCAGTGCCATGGAAGCTTTCTTT.

This clonotype is classed as medium-sized. The chain has TRBV28 and TRBJ2-5, with 12 bases that match TRBD2. The CDR3 spans 16 residues. Germline CDR1 and CDR2: MDHEN and SYDVKM. Trimming at V came to 4 bases and at J to 6 bases, leaving 9 bases not matched to a gene. Written as DNA, the CDR3 is TGTGCCAGCAGTTCGGAATCTAGCGGGAGGGTGAAGACCCAGTACTTC. Translating it yields CASSSESSGRVKTQYF.

This clonotype occurred a few times. The rearrangement joins TRBV9 to TRBJ2-7, with D perhaps given as TRBD1 or TRBD2 (5 bases each). Deletions cut 0 bases from V and 2 bases from J, with 24 bases between. The CDR3 extends over 19 amino acids. CDR1 and CDR2 from the germline V gene are SGDLS and YYNGEE. CDR3 sequence (DNA): TGTGCCAGCAGCGTAGAACCCCAGGGTTCCGGGGCAGGGCCCTACGAGCAGTACTTC. It codes for CASSVEPQGSGAGPYEQYF.

The V call is TRBV6-4, the J call TRBJ2-7; D gene uncertain. The V and J ends lost 0 bases and 7 bases respectively, with 10 bases between them. CDR3 length: 13 residues. The germline CDR1 and CDR2 sequences are MRHNA and SNTAGT. CDR3: CASSDSIGREQYF. CDR3 bases: TGTGCCAGCAGTGACTCGATAGGCCGGGAGCAGTACTTC.

This clonotype was picked up a small number of times. V usage is TRBV5-1 and J usage is TRBJ2-3; 8 nucleotides agree with TRBD2. V gave up 0 bases and J gave up 5 bases; unmatched junction bases: 5. The CDR3 contains 15 residues. Germline CDR1 reads SGHRS; CDR2 reads YFSETQ. CDR3 sequence: CASSLELADRDTQYF. CDR3 DNA: TGCGCCAGCAGCTTGGAACTAGCGGATCGAGATACGCAGTATTTT.

To note about this clonotype: A much larger clone lies a single base off, so this may be a read error. The chain uses TRBV28 and TRBJ2-3; 7 bases fit TRBD2. CDR3 size: 15 residues. The germline CDR1 and CDR2 sequences are MDHEN and SYDVKM. V gave up 3 bases and J gave up 8 bases; unmatched junction bases: 11. Here the CDR3 DNA reads TGTGCCAGCAGTTTGGGGGGGGGGTTTTTTGGTACGCAGTATTTT. Translated, it gives CASSLGGGFFGTQYF.

This clonotype was seen many times. CDR3 coding DNA: TGTGCCATTAGGCCCCCGGTCCCCACAGATACGCAGTATTTT. This codes for CAIRPPVPTDTQYF. The rearrangement links TRBV10-3 to TRBJ2-3; D remains unclear. From germline, CDR1 is ENHRY and CDR2 SYGVKD. V lost 9 bases to trimming and J lost 2 bases, with 15 bases between them. The CDR3 is 14 residues long.

This clonotype was seen repeatedly, ten times or more. V and J are TRBV19 and TRBJ2-7; D may be TRBD2 (6 bases). CDR1 and CDR2 from the germline V gene are LNHDA and SQIVND (reference sequence). The CDR3 consists of 13 residues. V dropped 8 bases and J dropped 2 bases, with 13 bases sitting between them. Here the CDR3 DNA reads TGTGCCAGTCGTGACGGGGGAACCTACGAGCAGTACTTC. Encoded protein: CASRDGGTYEQYF.

This clonotype has a handful of counts. A single base separates this from a much larger clone, so it may be a read error. The chain recombines TRBV20-1 with TRBJ2-3, with TRBD2 matching over 12 bases. V lost 1 base to trimming and J lost 4 bases; unmatched junction nucleotides: 9. The germline V gene has CDR1 DFQATT and CDR2 SNEGSKA (reference sequence). The CDR3 extends over 17 amino acids. CDR3 residues: CSARADLASGRADTQYF. The CDR3, as DNA: TGCAGTGCTAGAGCGGACCTGGCTAGCGGGAGGGCAGATACGCAGTATTTT.